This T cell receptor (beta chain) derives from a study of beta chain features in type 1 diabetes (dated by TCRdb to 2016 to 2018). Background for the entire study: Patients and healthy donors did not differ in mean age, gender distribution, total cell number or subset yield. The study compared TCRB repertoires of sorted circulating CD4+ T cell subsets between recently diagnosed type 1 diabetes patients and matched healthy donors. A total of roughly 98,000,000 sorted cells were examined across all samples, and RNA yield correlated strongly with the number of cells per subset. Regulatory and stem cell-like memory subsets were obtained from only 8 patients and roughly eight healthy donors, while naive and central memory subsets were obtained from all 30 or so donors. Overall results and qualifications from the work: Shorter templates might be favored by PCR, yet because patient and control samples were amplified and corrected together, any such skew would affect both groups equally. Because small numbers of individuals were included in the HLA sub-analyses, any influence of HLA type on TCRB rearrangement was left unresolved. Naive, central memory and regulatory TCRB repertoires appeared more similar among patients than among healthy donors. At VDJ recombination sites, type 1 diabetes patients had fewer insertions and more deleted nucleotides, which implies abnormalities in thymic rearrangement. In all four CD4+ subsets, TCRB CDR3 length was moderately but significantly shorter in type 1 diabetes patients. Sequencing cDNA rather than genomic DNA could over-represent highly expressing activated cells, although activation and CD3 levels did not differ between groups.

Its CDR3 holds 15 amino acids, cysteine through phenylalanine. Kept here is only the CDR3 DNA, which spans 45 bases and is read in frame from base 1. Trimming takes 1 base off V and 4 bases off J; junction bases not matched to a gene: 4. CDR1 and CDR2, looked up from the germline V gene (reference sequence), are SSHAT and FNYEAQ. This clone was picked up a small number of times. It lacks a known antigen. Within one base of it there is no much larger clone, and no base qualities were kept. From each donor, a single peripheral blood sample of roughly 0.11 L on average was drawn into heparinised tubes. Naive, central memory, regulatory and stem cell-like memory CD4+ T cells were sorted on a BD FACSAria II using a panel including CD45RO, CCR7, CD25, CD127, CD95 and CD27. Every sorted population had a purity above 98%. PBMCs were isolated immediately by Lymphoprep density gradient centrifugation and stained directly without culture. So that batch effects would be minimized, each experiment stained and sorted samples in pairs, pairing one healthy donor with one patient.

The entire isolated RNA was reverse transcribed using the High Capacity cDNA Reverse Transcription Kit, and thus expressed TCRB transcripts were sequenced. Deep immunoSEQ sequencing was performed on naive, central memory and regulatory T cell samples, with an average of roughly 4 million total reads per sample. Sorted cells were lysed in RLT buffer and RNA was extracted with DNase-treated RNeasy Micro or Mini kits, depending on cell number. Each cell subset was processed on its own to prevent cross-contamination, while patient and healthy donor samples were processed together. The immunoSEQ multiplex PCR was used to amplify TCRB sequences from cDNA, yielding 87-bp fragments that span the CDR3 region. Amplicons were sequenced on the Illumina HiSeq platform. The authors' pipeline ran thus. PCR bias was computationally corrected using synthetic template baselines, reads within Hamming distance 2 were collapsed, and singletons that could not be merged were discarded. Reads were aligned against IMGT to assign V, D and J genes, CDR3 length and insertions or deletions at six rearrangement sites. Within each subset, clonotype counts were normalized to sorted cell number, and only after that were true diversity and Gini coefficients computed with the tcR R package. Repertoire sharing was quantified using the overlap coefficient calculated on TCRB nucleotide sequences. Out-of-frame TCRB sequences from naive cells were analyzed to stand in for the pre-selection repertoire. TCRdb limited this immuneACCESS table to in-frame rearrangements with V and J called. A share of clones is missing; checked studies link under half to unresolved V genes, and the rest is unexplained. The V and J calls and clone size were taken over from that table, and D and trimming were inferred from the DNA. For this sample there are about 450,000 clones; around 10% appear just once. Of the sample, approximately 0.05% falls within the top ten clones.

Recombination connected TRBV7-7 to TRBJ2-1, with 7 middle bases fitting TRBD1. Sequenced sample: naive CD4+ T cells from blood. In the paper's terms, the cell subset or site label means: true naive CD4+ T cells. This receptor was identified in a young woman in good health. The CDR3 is CASSLGGQTYNEQFF. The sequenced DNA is TGTGCCAGCAGCTTAGGGGGACAGACTTACAATGAGCAGTTCTTC.